This is a list of T cell receptor beta chains from one sample in a study of identical twins. Each CDR3 protein gets one entry after TCRdb re-called the 5' RACE reads with MiXCR. The sample carries about 520,000 distinct CDR3 sequences, around 20% recorded once. These same data were also listed under a study on T cells expressing NK-cell markers.

Sequencing was performed on CD4+ T cells sorted from blood. The receptors originated from a woman younger than 30 in good health. Both conserved end residues are part of each CDR3. A D gene is named only where the DNA matches it firmly. For some rows the clone size is stated as once, few or many, or as a class when expanded; others skip it.

d_call	clone_size	v_call	j_call	cdr3_nt	cdr3_aa
TRBD1	-	TRBV7-2	TRBJ2-4	TGTGCCAGCAGCTTTGGGACAGGAAGGAACATTCAGTACTTC	CASSFGTGRNIQYF
-	few	TRBV20-1	TRBJ2-3	TGCAGTGCTAGAGGGCTAGCAGATACGCAGTATTTT	CSARGLADTQYF
-	-	TRBV20-1	TRBJ2-3	TGCAGTGCCTCCGGGACAGATACGCAGTATTTT	CSASGTDTQYF
TRBD2	-	TRBV7-9	TRBJ2-3	TGTGCCAGCACGGGCGGGGGAGATACGCAGTATTTT	CASTGGGDTQYF
TRBD2	-	TRBV20-1	TRBJ2-1	TGCAGTGCTCCCGGACTAGCGCAATACAATGAGCAGTTCTTC	CSAPGLAQYNEQFF
-	-	TRBV11-2	TRBJ2-7	TGTGCCAGCACTGACAGACACTACGAGCAGTACTTC	CASTDRHYEQYF
TRBD2	-	TRBV20-1	TRBJ2-1	TGCAGTGCTAGAGTGGCGGGAGGGGGCAATGAGCAGTTCTTC	CSARVAGGGNEQFF
-	many	TRBV20-1	TRBJ2-1	TGCAGTGCTAGAGATCAGGCAGCTAACAATGAGCAGTTCTTC	CSARDQAANNEQFF
-	few	TRBV5-6	TRBJ1-2	TGTGCCAGCAGCAAAGTGTCGGGCGATGGCTACACCTTC	CASSKVSGDGYTF
TRBD2	-	TRBV5-1	TRBJ2-7	TGCGCCAGCAGCCCGGAAGGGCGGGGGGCGAACGAGCAGTACTTC	CASSPEGRGANEQYF
-	-	TRBV27	TRBJ2-2	TGTGCCAGCAGTGGTATGGAGGAGGCCGGGAGCACCGGGGAGCTGTTTTTT	CASSGMEEAGSTGELFF
-	-	TRBV7-2	TRBJ1-2	TGTGCCAGCAGCCCGGACGCACACGTGAACTATGGCTACACCTTC	CASSPDAHVNYGYTF
TRBD2	-	TRBV10-3	TRBJ2-3	TGTGCCATCTCAGTCGGTCAGCGGGGGACCTCTAGCACAGATACGCAGTATTTT	CAISVGQRGTSSTDTQYF
-	-	TRBV29-1	TRBJ2-7	TGCAGCGTTGAGTACCCCAGCTCCTACGAGCAGTACTTC	CSVEYPSSYEQYF
-	-	TRBV25-1	TRBJ1-5	TGTGCCAGCAGTGATTGGGAGAGCAATCAGCCCCAGCATTTT	CASSDWESNQPQHF
-	few	TRBV20-1	TRBJ1-5	TGCAGTGCTATAGTAGATAGCAATCAGCCCCAGCATTTT	CSAIVDSNQPQHF
TRBD2	few	TRBV5-1	TRBJ2-1	TGCGCCAGCAGCTCTTCGACTAGCCGGCACTATGAGCAGTTCTTC	CASSSSTSRHYEQFF
-	-	TRBV10-3	TRBJ1-1	TGTGCCATCCGGGAGGCAGACACTGAAGCTTTCTTT	CAIREADTEAFF
TRBD1	-	TRBV6-5	TRBJ1-4	TGTGCCAGCAGTTTCGGGACAGCTAATGAAAAACTGTTTTTT	CASSFGTANEKLFF
TRBD2	-	TRBV2	TRBJ2-3	TGTGCCACAAAGGAAGGGACTACCACAGATACGCAGTATTTT	CATKEGTTTDTQYF